This TCR beta chain was retrieved from a study of cytomegalovirus exposure and HLA in healthy donors. Germline CDR1 is SGDLS and CDR2 is YYNGEE. The CDR3 has 17 amino acids. The trim removed 4 bases at V and 4 bases at J, leaving 15 bases unmatched. PCR was performed using 60 Vbeta and 13 Jbeta primers. Here immunoSEQ multiplex PCR was the method, and the copy in TCRdb shows in-frame clones only, minus some. This sample carries hundreds of thousands of clones, about four fifths of them seen once, and the ten largest clones take nearly 6%. The chain links TRBV9 to TRBJ2-5; TRBD2 matches at 8 bases. This TCR came from a man in his forties in good health and CMV-seropositive. Sequenced: PBMCs. The CDR3 DNA sequence: TGTGCCAGCAGCCCCTGGGGAGGCGGACTAGCTTCAGAGACCCAGTACTTC. This gives the protein CASSPWGGGLASETQYF.